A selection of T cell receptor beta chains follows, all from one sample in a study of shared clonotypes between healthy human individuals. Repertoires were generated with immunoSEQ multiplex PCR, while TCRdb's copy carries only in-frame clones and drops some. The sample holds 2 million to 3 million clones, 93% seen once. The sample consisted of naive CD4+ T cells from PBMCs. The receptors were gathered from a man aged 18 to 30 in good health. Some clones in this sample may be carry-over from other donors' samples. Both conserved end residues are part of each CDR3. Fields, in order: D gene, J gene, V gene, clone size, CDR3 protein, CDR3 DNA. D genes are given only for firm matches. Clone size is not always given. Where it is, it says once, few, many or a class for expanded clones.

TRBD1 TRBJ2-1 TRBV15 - CATSRGFGTERYNEQFF TGTGCCACCAGCAGAGGGTTCGGGACAGAGAGGTACAATGAGCAGTTCTTC
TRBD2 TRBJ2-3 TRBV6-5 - CASSYTSTSGKYF TGTGCCAGCAGTTACACCTCGACTAGCGGGAAGTATTTT
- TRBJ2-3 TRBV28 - CAIKPNFAGARTDTQYF TGTGCCATCAAACCCAACTTCGCAGGGGCGAGAACAGATACGCAGTATTTT
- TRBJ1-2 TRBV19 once CASSRTQGSNYGYTF TGTGCCAGTAGCCGCACACAGGGTTCTAACTATGGCTACACCTTC
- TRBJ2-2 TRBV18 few CASSRDTGELFF TGTGCCAGCTCACGGGACACCGGGGAGCTGTTTTTT
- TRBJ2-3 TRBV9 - CASSVVSGEGDTQYF TGTGCCAGCAGCGTAGTTTCTGGTGAGGGAGATACGCAGTATTTT
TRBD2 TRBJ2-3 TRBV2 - CASRGGRAETDTQYF TGTGCCAGCAGGGGGGGGAGGGCCGAGACAGATACGCAGTATTTT
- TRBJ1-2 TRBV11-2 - CASSFRGYGYTF TGTGCCAGCAGCTTTCGCGGCTATGGCTACACCTTC
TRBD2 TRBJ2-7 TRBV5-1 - CASSPTGTSNEQYF TGCGCCAGCAGCCCAACCGGGACTAGCAACGAGCAGTACTTC
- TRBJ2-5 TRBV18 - CASSPLGETQYF TGTGCCAGCTCGCCATTGGGGGAGACCCAGTACTTC
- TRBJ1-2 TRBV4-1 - CASSQEGLGGYTF TGCGCCAGCAGCCAAGAGGGGTTGGGGGGCTACACCTTC
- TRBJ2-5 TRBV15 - CATSNAQGVETQYF TGTGCCACCAGCAACGCGCAGGGAGTAGAGACCCAGTACTTC
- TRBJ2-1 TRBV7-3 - CASSPGPSRDEQFF TGTGCCAGCAGCCCAGGGCCCAGCAGGGATGAGCAGTTCTTC
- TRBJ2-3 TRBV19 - CASSMGYRTDTQYF TGTGCCAGTAGTATGGGATATCGCACAGATACGCAGTATTTT
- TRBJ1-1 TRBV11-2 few CASSLNLGNTEAFF TGTGCCAGCAGCTTAAACCTTGGGAACACTGAAGCTTTCTTT
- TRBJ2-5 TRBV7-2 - CASSLAAGQETQYF TGTGCCAGCAGCTTAGCGGCTGGACAAGAGACCCAGTACTTC
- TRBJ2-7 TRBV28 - CASSLAGPTEQYF TGTGCCAGCAGTTTAGCGGGACCCACCGAGCAGTACTTC
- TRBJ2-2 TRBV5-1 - CASSLVQGLVTGELFF TGCGCCAGCAGCTTGGTCCAGGGGCTGGTCACCGGGGAGCTGTTTTTT
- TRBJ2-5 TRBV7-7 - CASSFVGETQYF TGTGCCAGCAGCTTTGTAGGAGAGACCCAGTACTTC
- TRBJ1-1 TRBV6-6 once CASSRRYRARNTEAFF TGTGCCAGCAGCAGGAGGTACAGGGCCCGAAACACTGAAGCTTTCTTT
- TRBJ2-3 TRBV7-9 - CASSLVSAETQYF TGTGCCAGCAGCTTAGTTTCAGCGGAAACGCAGTATTTT
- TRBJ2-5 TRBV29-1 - CSVADPLGGETQYF TGCAGCGTCGCCGACCCTTTGGGAGGAGAGACCCAGTACTTC
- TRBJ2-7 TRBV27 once CASSLGNRVYEQYF TGTGCCAGCAGTTTGGGGAACAGGGTCTACGAGCAGTACTTC
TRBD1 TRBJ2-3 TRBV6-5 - CASSYSGTGFLNTQYF TGTGCCAGCAGTTACTCAGGGACAGGGTTCCTAAATACGCAGTATTTT
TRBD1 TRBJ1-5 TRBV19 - CARPGQGNNQPQHF TGTGCCAGACCGGGACAGGGTAACAATCAGCCCCAGCATTTT
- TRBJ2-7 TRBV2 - CASSPDLTRSYEQYF TGTGCCAGCAGCCCGGATTTGACCCGATCCTACGAGCAGTACTTC
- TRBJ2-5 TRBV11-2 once CASSFQLVETQYF TGTGCCAGCAGCTTCCAATTAGTGGAGACCCAGTACTTC
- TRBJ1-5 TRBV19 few CASSNLLVNQPQHF TGTGCCAGTAGTAATCTGTTGGTTAATCAGCCCCAGCATTTT
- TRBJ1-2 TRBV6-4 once CASSPREGINYGYTF TGTGCCAGCAGTCCCCGGGAGGGGATTAACTATGGCTACACCTTC
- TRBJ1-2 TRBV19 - CASTRQGYGYTF TGTGCCAGTACAAGACAAGGGTATGGCTACACCTTC
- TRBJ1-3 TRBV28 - CASSFTGQTYSGNTIYF TGTGCCAGCAGTTTTACGGGGCAAACCTACTCTGGAAACACCATATATTTT
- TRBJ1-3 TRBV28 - CASRRRSGNTIYF TGTGCCAGCAGAAGGCGCTCTGGAAACACCATATATTTT
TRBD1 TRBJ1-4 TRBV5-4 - CASSRQGRGFNEKLFF TGTGCCAGCAGCCGACAGGGAAGGGGATTTAATGAAAAACTGTTTTTT